This TCR beta chain was identified during a study of shared clonotypes between healthy human individuals. The study, taken as a whole, reports: Represented diversity (both genetic and exposure-history) was limited by the small number of donors.

Original handling: ImmunoSEQ sequences covered only the junction and lacked quality scores; filtering therefore differed. The table came from immunoSEQ multiplex PCR; TCRdb's copy has only in-frame clones and leaves some out. V and J calls plus clone size are reproduced from that table; the DNA served to infer D and trimming. The sample has some 2,000,000 clones, roughly 94% seen once. Cells designated naive CD8 were CD45RO-negative and were positively selected for CCR7, with terminally differentiated effector memory CD45RA+ cells excluded. With regard to this clone: Its target is not known.

The sequence came from a young man in good health. Input material: naive CD8+ T cells sorted from blood.

As DNA, the CDR3 is TGTGCCAGCAGCTCAACAGGAGGGGGCCTTTACAATGAGCAGTTCTTC. This codes for CASSSTGGGLYNEQFF. The V gene is TRBV7-8, the J gene TRBJ2-1; possible D gene TRBD1, 7 bases. V was pared by 4 bases and J by 4 bases, with 17 bases between. The CDR3 is 16 amino acids. Germline lookup yields CDR1 SGHVS and CDR2 FQNEAQ. The variable domain in full, completed from reference TRBV7-8 and TRBJ2-1, reads GAGVSQSPRYKVAKRGQDVALRCDPISGHVSLFWYQQALGQGPEFLTYFQNEAQLDKSGLPSDRFFAERPEGSVSTLKIQRTQQEDSAVYLCASSSTGGGLYNEQFFGPGTRLTVL.